The sequence of this TCR beta chain was determined in a study of cytomegalovirus exposure and HLA in healthy donors. About the research overall: Out of 150 million to 200 million T cells, an earlier analysis found fewer than 140 million unique TCR beta sequences in total. Findings and limits, study-wide: A classifier reportedly called cytomegalovirus status with high sensitivity and specificity. A previous analysis found most TCR beta V segments productive roughly 87% or roughly 30% of the time. The authors reported that TCR beta sequences could predict HLA-A and HLA-B alleles. These predictions were accurate for most subjects in the first cohort.

The PCR made use of 60 Vbeta and 13 Jbeta primers. This table comes from immunoSEQ multiplex PCR, and its TCRdb copy is limited to in-frame clones, with some not included. Among 150,000 to 200,000 clones listed, approximately 79% were seen once. On this clone: Its antigen remains unidentified.

CDR1 MRHNA and CDR2 SNTAGT come from the germline V gene. Trimming removed 3 bases at V and 7 bases at J, with 28 bases between. The CDR3 consists of 19 residues. The clonotype comes from a man aged 45-65 years in good health and CMV-seropositive. Sequencing used PBMCs. The chain uses TRBV6-4 and TRBJ2-1, with TRBD1 as a possible D gene (6 bases). DNA of the CDR3: TGTGCCAGCAGTGAACTCAGGATAGAGGGGGTGATCAGGGTAAATGAGCAGTTCTTC. This encodes CASSELRIEGVIRVNEQFF.